The 14 T cell receptor beta chains listed next were all sequenced from one sample in a study of T cell changes during pregnancy in multiple sclerosis. Here immunoSEQ multiplex PCR was the method, and the copy in TCRdb shows in-frame clones only, minus some. The data show tens of thousands of clones, about 91% seen once. The sequencing here drew on CD8+ T cells from peripheral blood mononuclear cells, taken after pregnancy. These receptors all come from a female donor with multiple sclerosis, enrolled in a pregnancy study.

The rearrangement joins TRBV5-1 to TRBJ2-3; 10 positions match TRBD2. CDR1 and CDR2 (germline): SGHRS, YFSETQ. V was pared by 0 bases and J by 2 bases, with 3 bases of the junction left unmatched. This CDR3 region has 16 residues. CDR3 nucleotide sequence: TGCGCCAGCAGCTTGGGTCTAGCGGGGGACACAGATACGCAGTATTTT. This translates into CASSLGLAGDTDTQYF. Filled out from reference TRBV5-1 and TRBJ2-3, the complete variable domain reads KAGVTQTPRYLIKTRGQQVTLSCSPISGHRSVSWYQQTPGQGLQFLFEYFSETQRNKGNFPGRFSGRQFSNSRSEMNVSTLELGDSALYLCASSLGLAGDTDTQYFGPGTRLTVL.

This clone was counted a single time. The CDR3 DNA follows: TGTGCCAGCAGCAAACAGGGGGTCTTTTCTTTCTACAATGAGCAGTTCTTC. It is translated as CASSKQGVFSFYNEQFF. The chain has TRBV5-5 and TRBJ2-1; 8 nucleotides agree with TRBD1. The CDR3 consists of 17 residues. With 4 bases clipped from V and 3 bases from J, the junction kept 12 bases outside the gene matches. The V gene's germline CDR1 is SGHKS and CDR2 YYEKEE (reference sequence).

The chain uses TRBV5-1 and TRBJ2-7; D not certain. V was cut by 0 bases and J by 4 bases, with 8 bases left in between. CDR3 size: 13 residues. Germline V gene data show CDR1 as SGHRS and CDR2 as YFSETQ. The CDR3 region has the DNA TGCGCCAGCAGCTTGGAGCCACCGTACGAGCAGTACTTC. The encoded protein is CASSLEPPYEQYF.

The gene calls are TRBV7-9 and TRBJ2-1, with 7 positions matching TRBD2. The CDR3 runs 14 residues. CDR1 is SEHNR, CDR2 FQNEAQ, per germline (reference sequence). The ends lost 5 bases at V and 7 bases at J; junction bases unmatched: 8. CDR3 nucleotide sequence: TGTGCCAGCAGCACCGAGACTAGCTTTAATGAGCAGTTCTTC. It yields the protein CASSTETSFNEQFF.

The V and J genes are TRBV27 and TRBJ1-5; 7 bases are shared with TRBD1. Looked up from germline, CDR1 is MNHEY and CDR2 is SMNVEV (reference sequence). The CDR3 covers 13 residues. The ends lost 5 bases at V and 7 bases at J; junction bases unmatched: 5. This CDR3 reads CASSQGVGQPQHF. CDR3 DNA: TGTGCCAGCAGTCAGGGGGTCGGGCAGCCCCAGCATTTT.

The chain has TRBV12-5 and TRBJ1-1; no clear D gene. The CDR3 spans 12 residues. CDR1 is LGHNT and CDR2 is FRNRAP in the germline V gene. Trimming removed 8 bases at V and 2 bases at J, with 9 bases between. In nucleotides, the CDR3 is TGTGCTAGTAGCCGGGGAAACACTGAAGCTTTCTTT. Translation gives CASSRGNTEAFF.

The chain recombines TRBV5-1 with TRBJ2-1; TRBD2 agrees at 9 bases. J lost 3 bases, V lost 0 bases, and 4 bases had no gene match. CDR1 is SGHRS, CDR2 YFSETQ, per germline. This CDR3 comprises 16 residues. The DNA for the CDR3 is TGCGCCAGCAGCTTGGTAATAGCGGGAGACTACAATGAGCAGTTCTTC. It yields the protein CASSLVIAGDYNEQFF. The entire variable domain, with the rest obtained from reference TRBV5-1 and TRBJ2-1, is as follows: KAGVTQTPRYLIKTRGQQVTLSCSPISGHRSVSWYQQTPGQGLQFLFEYFSETQRNKGNFPGRFSGRQFSNSRSEMNVSTLELGDSALYLCASSLVIAGDYNEQFFGPGTRLTVL.

This chain joins TRBV12-5 and TRBJ2-5; TRBD2 matches at 10 bases. CDR1 is LGHNT, CDR2 FRNRAP, per germline. This CDR3 is 16 amino acids long. The V gene end was trimmed by 2 bases and the J gene end by 5 bases; junction bases not matched to a gene: 8. In DNA form, the CDR3 reads TGTGCTAGTGGTTTGCGGGGGGGACTAGCGTTTGAGACCCAGTACTTC. Translated: CASGLRGGLAFETQYF.

The chain combines TRBV4-3 with TRBJ2-5; 12 positions match TRBD2. CDR1 and CDR2 (germline): LGHNA, YSLEER. This CDR3 contains 18 residues. Trimming cost V 0 bases and J 7 bases; bases outside gene matches: 12. The CDR3 loop reads CASSQDMLAGGSGWTQYF. The CDR3 nucleotides are TGCGCCAGCAGCCAAGATATGCTAGCGGGGGGGTCCGGGTGGACCCAGTACTTC.

The CDR3 bases are TGTGCCAGCAGAAAGTCCCGGGACAGGGGGCCGGACACTGAAGCTTTCTTT. It encodes CASRKSRDRGPDTEAFF. The chain links TRBV27 to TRBJ1-1; 12 bases map to TRBD1. This CDR3 has 17 residues. V gave up 6 bases and J gave up 3 bases; unmatched junction bases: 11. Germline V CDR1 and CDR2: MNHEY, SMNVEV (reference sequence).

This chain joins TRBV30 and TRBJ2-3; TRBD2 matches at 9 bases. V lost 1 base to trimming and J lost 0 bases; unmatched junction nucleotides: 5. Per the germline V gene, CDR1 is GTSNPN and CDR2 is SVGIG (reference sequence). CDR3 length: 16 amino acids. The CDR3 spells CAWSDRLAASTDTQYF. CDR3 DNA sequence: TGTGCCTGGAGTGATAGACTAGCGGCTAGCACAGATACGCAGTATTTT.

The chain couples TRBV30 to TRBJ1-1; D remains unclear. V was clipped by 2 bases and J by 3 bases, with 10 bases between them. This CDR3 is 13 amino acids long. Per the germline V gene, CDR1 is GTSNPN and CDR2 is SVGIG (reference sequence). This CDR3 is CAWSRTWDTEAFF. CDR3 DNA: TGTGCCTGGAGTAGGACTTGGGACACTGAAGCTTTCTTT. The full variable domain, with the rest looked up from reference TRBV30 and TRBJ1-1, is SQTIHQWPATLVQPVGSPLSLECTVEGTSNPNLYWYRQAAGRGLQLLFYSVGIGQISSEVPQNLSASRPQDRQFILSSKKLLLSDSGFYLCAWSRTWDTEAFFGQGTRLTVV.

This clone was picked up one time. The V gene is TRBV19, the J gene TRBJ2-7; D remains unclear. This CDR3 comprises 13 residues. V lost 5 bases and J lost 1, with 9 bases in between. Germline V lookup: CDR1 LNHDA, CDR2 SQIVND (reference sequence). CDR3 in amino acids: CASSWSSSYEQYF. CDR3 DNA sequence: TGTGCCAGTAGTTGGTCCAGTTCCTACGAGCAGTACTTC. Supplemented by reference TRBV19 and TRBJ2-7, the full variable domain reads DGGITQSPKYLFRKEGQNVTLSCEQNLNHDAMYWYRQDPGQGLRLIYYSQIVNDFQKGDIAEGYSVSREKKESFPLTVTSAQKNPTAFYLCASSWSSSYEQYFGPGTRLTVT.

The V call is TRBV27, the J call TRBJ2-7; 8 bases match TRBD1. The CDR3 loop spans 13 amino acids. V dropped 6 bases and J dropped 3; count of bases not matched to a gene: 4. Germline V gene lookup returns CDR1 MNHEY and CDR2 SMNVEV (reference sequence). DNA of the CDR3: TGTGCCAGCAGACGAGGGACAGGCTACGAGCAGTACTTC. Amino acid sequence: CASRRGTGYEQYF.